This T cell receptor beta chain was captured in a study of cytomegalovirus exposure and HLA in healthy donors. General study results and limits: A classifier reportedly called cytomegalovirus status with high sensitivity and specificity.

With respect to this clone: The antigen remains unidentified.

TCRdb's table, derived via immunoSEQ multiplex PCR, lists solely in-frame clones and lacks some. In the table there are about 150,000 clones, about 94% of which are singletons. Germline loops: CDR1 SQVTM, CDR2 ANQGSEA. The CDR3 runs 14 residues. The ends were cut back, 6 bases at V and 0 bases at J, with 14 bases in the middle. This TCR derives from a man between 18 and 35 years old in good health and CMV-seropositive. J is TRBJ1-1 and V is TRBV29-1, with D possibly TRBD1 on 5 matching bases. Sequencing was carried out using PBMCs. CDR3 DNA: TGCAGCGTGTCCGGGACTGTGATGAACACTGAAGCTTTCTTT. This sequence encodes CSVSGTVMNTEAFF.